This T cell receptor (beta chain) appears in the sequencing data of a study of blood T cell repertoires in COVID-19. Whole-study context: Samples of COVID-19 (acute and convalescent) were obtained from the United States, Italy and Spain. In each case, the material was cDNA or gDNA derived from T cells, B-cell-depleted T cells, or PBMCs.

CDR3 length: 14 amino acids. V was pared by 5 bases and J by 0 bases, with 10 bases between. Looked up from germline, CDR1 is SGHTA and CDR2 is FQGNSA. Source study methods: Nucleated cell number was recorded as an estimate derived from reference gene primer amplification. Only in-frame clones appear in the TCRdb table, and some are missing; sequencing was by immunoSEQ multiplex PCR. The V and J calls and clone size are taken from that table; D and trimming were inferred from the DNA. The repertoire has 65,000 to 95,000 clones, about 90% of them found once; the top ten carry approximately 4.3%. J is TRBJ1-2 and V is TRBV7-2; no firm D call. The specimen sequenced was peripheral blood. The sequence was collected from a man in his forties or fifties with active COVID-19. Here the CDR3 DNA reads TGTGCCAGCAGCGGCCCCCCAGCTAACTATGGCTACACCTTC. As protein: CASSGPPANYGYTF.